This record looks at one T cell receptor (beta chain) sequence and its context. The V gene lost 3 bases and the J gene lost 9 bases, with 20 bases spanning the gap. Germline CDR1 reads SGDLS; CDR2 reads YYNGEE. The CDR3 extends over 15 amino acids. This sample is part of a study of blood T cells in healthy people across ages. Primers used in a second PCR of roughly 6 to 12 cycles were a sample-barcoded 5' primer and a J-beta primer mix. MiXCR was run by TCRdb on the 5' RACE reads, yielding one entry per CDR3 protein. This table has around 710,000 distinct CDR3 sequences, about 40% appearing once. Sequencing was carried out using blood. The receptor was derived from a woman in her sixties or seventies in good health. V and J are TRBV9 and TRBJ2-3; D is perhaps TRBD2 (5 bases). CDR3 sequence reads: CASSGRERSLGTQYF. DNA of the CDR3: TGTGCCAGCAGCGGGCGCGAGCGGAGTTTAGGCACGCAGTATTTT. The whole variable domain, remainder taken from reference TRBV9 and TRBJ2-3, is DSGVTQTPKHLITATGQRVTLRCSPRSGDLSVYWYQQSLDQGLQFLIQYYNGEERAKGNILERFSAQQFPDLHSELNLSSLELGDSALYFCASSGRERSLGTQYFGPGTRLTVL.